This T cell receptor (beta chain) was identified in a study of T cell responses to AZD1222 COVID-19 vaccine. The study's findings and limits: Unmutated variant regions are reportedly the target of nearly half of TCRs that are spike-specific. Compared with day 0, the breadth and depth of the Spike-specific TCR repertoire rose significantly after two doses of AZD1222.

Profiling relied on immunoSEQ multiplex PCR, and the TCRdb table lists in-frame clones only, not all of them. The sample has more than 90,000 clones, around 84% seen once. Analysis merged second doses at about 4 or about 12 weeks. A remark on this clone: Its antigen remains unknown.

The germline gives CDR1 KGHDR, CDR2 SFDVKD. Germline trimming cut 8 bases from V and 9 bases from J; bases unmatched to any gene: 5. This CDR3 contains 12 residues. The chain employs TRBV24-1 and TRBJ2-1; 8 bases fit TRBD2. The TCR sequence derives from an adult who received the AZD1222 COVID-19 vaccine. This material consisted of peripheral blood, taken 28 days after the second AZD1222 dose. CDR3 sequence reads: CATTSGRSEQFF. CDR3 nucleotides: TGTGCCACCACTAGCGGGCGTAGTGAGCAGTTCTTC.